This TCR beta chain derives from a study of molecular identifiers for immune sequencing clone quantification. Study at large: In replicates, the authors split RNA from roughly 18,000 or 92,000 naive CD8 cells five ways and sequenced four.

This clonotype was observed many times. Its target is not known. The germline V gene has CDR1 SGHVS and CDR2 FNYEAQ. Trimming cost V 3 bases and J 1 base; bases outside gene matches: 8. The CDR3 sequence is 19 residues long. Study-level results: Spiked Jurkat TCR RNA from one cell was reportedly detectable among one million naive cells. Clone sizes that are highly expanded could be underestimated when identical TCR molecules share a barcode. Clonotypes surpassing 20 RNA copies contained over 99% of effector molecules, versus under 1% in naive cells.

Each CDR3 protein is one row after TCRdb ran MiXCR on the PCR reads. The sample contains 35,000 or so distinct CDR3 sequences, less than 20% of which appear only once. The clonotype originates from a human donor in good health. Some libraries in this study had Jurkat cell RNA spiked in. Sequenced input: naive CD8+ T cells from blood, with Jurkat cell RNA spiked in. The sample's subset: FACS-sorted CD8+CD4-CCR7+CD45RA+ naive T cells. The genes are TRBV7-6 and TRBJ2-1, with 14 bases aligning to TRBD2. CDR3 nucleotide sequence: TGTGCCAGCAGCTTCCCCACGGGACTAGCGGGAGATTCCTACAATGAGCAGTTCTTC. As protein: CASSFPTGLAGDSYNEQFF.